What follows are 21 T cell receptor beta chains derived from one specimen sequenced in a study of blood T cell repertoires in COVID-19. Method: immunoSEQ multiplex PCR; TCRdb's copy keeps in-frame clones and lacks some. The sample lists some 45,000 clones; roughly nine tenths were seen once. The sample was peripheral blood. The receptors originated from a human donor in a cohort sampled during active COVID-19.

This rearrangement joins TRBV4-3 to TRBJ1-2; a weak D match, TRBD1 (6 bases). Germline V CDR1 and CDR2: LGHNA, YSLEER. The CDR3 totals 16 residues. The ends were cut back, 0 bases at V and 4 bases at J, with 15 bases in the middle. The chain's CDR3 is CASSQDPGGASYGYTF. DNA of the CDR3: TGCGCCAGCAGCCAAGATCCGGGGGGGGCGTCCTATGGCTACACCTTC.

This chain connects TRBV6-2 or TRBV6-3 to TRBJ2-4, with TRBD2 matching over 14 bases. V lost 0 bases to trimming and J lost 9 bases; unmatched junction nucleotides: 1. Germline values: CDR1 MNHEY, CDR2 SVGEGT. The CDR3 extends over 15 amino acids. The CDR3 coding sequence is TGTGCCAGCAGTTACTCGACTAGCGGGGGGGCCATTCAGTACTTC. Translated: CASSYSTSGGAIQYF.

V is TRBV3-1 (or the pseudogene TRBV3-2) and J is TRBJ1-4; D remains ambiguous. This CDR3 is built from 15 residues. Germline V gene sequence: CDR1 LGHDT, CDR2 YNNKEL (reference sequence). With 3 bases removed from V and 8 bases from J, the gap between germline ends came to 16 bases. CDR3 sequence reads: CASSQETSAGEKLFF. CDR3 nucleotides: TGTGCCAGCAGCCAGGAGACTTCGGCGGGGGAAAAACTGTTTTTT.

The chain couples TRBV2 to TRBJ1-4; D perhaps matches TRBD1 (5 bases). Trimming removed 4 bases at V and 0 bases at J, with 9 bases between. This CDR3 comprises 15 residues. CDR1 is SNHLY, CDR2 FYNNEI, per germline. CDR3 nucleotides: TGTGCCAGCAGTGTCCAGGGTACAACTAATGAAAAACTGTTTTTT. Translating it yields CASSVQGTTNEKLFF.

Concerning this clone: Germline and junction disagree at one end, which may indicate a read error. This chain uses TRBV7-7 with TRBJ2-2; 7 positions match TRBD2. Germline-derived CDR1 and CDR2 are SSHAT and FNYEAQ (reference sequence). This CDR3 has 15 residues. The CDR3 sequence is CASSFTAGVTGELFF. The CDR3 DNA follows: TGTGCTAGCAGCTTTACGGCGGGGGTGACCGGGGAGCTGTTTTTT.

V gene TRBV18 combines with J gene TRBJ1-3; possibly TRBD1 for D (6 bases). The CDR3 contains 16 residues. Looked up from germline, CDR1 is KGHSH and CDR2 is LQKENI. Trimming left V 4 bases short and J 0 bases short, with 13 bases between. This CDR3 reads CASSLGASYSGNTIYF. The CDR3 bases are TGTGCCAGCTCACTGGGGGCCAGCTACTCTGGAAACACCATATATTTT.

V is TRBV4-2 and J is TRBJ1-1; D uncertain. This CDR3 is 14 amino acids long. V was pared by 4 bases and J by 1 base, with 10 bases between. Germline V gene data show CDR1 as LGHNA and CDR2 as YNFKEQ. CDR3 DNA sequence: TGTGCCAGCAGCCTACCGGGAGAGAACACTGAAGCTTTCTTT. It specifies CASSLPGENTEAFF.

The chain is built from TRBV7-9 and TRBJ1-5; D is perhaps TRBD1 (5 bases). The CDR3 runs 16 residues. The germline V gene encodes CDR1 SEHNR and CDR2 FQNEAQ (reference sequence). V lost 6 bases and J 7 bases, leaving 22 bases between the germline ends. The CDR3 nucleotides are TGTGCCAGCAGTCATCCGGGTGAGACAGAAAACCAGCCCCAGCATTTT. Its translation is CASSHPGETENQPQHF.

The gene calls are TRBV29-1 and TRBJ2-5, with TRBD2 matching over 7 bases. The junction had 15 bases not matched to a gene; V was cut back by 3 bases and J by 5 bases. The CDR3 runs to 16 residues. The germline V gene has CDR1 SQVTM and CDR2 ANQGSEA. CDR3 DNA sequence: TGCAGCGTTGAGGAAGTGTCTAGCGGAGTTCAGGAGACCCAGTACTTC. Protein: CSVEEVSSGVQETQYF.

The chain carries TRBV10-3 and TRBJ1-5; D is ambiguous. Germline-derived CDR1 and CDR2 are ENHRY and SYGVKD. The V end lost 11 bases, the J end lost 7 bases, and 9 bases lay between the germline ends. The CDR3 is 10 amino acids. The CDR3 DNA reads as TGTGCCCCCGAGCAACAGCCCCAGCATTTT. It codes for CAPEQQPQHF.

This clone was found a few times. CDR3 bases: TGTGCCAGCAGCCAGGGGGACAAGTTGAACACTGAAGCTTTCTTT. Residues: CASSQGDKLNTEAFF. The chain is built from TRBV4-2 and TRBJ1-1; tentatively, D is TRBD1 (6 bases). Trimming stripped 3 bases from V and 0 bases from J, with 11 bases between. The CDR3 loop spans 15 amino acids. CDR1 and CDR2 (germline): LGHNA, YNFKEQ.

CDR3 in amino acids: CASSLAPQGVYYEQYF. The CDR3 DNA reads TGTGCCAGCAGCCTGGCCCCACAGGGGGTGTACTACGAGCAGTACTTC. The V and J genes are TRBV5-6 and TRBJ2-7; TRBD1 agrees at 8 bases. The V gene's germline CDR1 is SGHDT and CDR2 YYEEEE. Losses at the gene ends were 4 bases for V and 3 bases for J; bases not matched to a gene: 12. This CDR3 contains 16 residues.

The V gene is TRBV7-9, the J gene TRBJ2-7, with D maybe TRBD1 (6 bases). The CDR3 contains 15 residues. V lost 5 bases, J lost 0 bases, and 14 bases lay in between. The germline V gene has CDR1 SEHNR and CDR2 FQNEAQ (reference sequence). This CDR3 reads CASSKDSGSSYEQYF. The CDR3 DNA sequence: TGTGCCAGCAGCAAGGACAGTGGAAGCTCCTACGAGCAGTACTTC.

The V and J genes are TRBV7-2 and TRBJ2-5, with D maybe TRBD1 (6 bases). Germline CDR1 reads SGHTA; CDR2 reads FQGNSA. Trimming removed 1 base from V and 5 bases from J, with 8 bases in between. CDR3 length: 13 amino acids. CDR3 in amino acids: CASSLGGLETQYF. For the CDR3, the DNA is TGTGCCAGCAGCTTAGGGGGGCTCGAGACCCAGTACTTC.

This chain joins TRBV6-5 and TRBJ1-3; D possibly corresponds to TRBD1 (5 bases). With 0 bases removed from V and 0 bases from J, the gap between germline ends came to 6 bases. Germline CDR1 and CDR2: MNHEY and SVGAGI. The CDR3 has 15 residues. The CDR3 nucleotides are TGTGCCAGCAGTTACTCGGACACCTCTGGAAACACCATATATTTT. Amino acids: CASSYSDTSGNTIYF.

The sample holds a few counts of this clone. This sequence joins TRBV6-5 and TRBJ2-3, with 8 bases lining up with TRBD1. Trimming at V came to 8 bases and at J to 4 bases, leaving 8 bases not matched to a gene. CDR3 length: 14 amino acids. The germline V gene has CDR1 MNHEY and CDR2 SVGAGI. The CDR3 sequence is CASGLTGEADTQYF. The CDR3 DNA follows: TGTGCCAGCGGGCTGACAGGGGAGGCAGATACGCAGTATTTT.

This chain links TRBV7-2 with TRBJ1-4; D gene ambiguous. The CDR3 is 15 amino acids. The V end was cut by 4 bases, the J end by 1 base, with 10 bases between. The germline V gene has CDR1 SGHTA and CDR2 FQGNSA. DNA of the CDR3: TGTGCCAGCAGCTCCTCCTTTTTAACTAATGAAAAACTGTTTTTT. Protein: CASSSSFLTNEKLFF.

The chain employs TRBV5-4 and TRBJ1-6, with TRBD1 matching 8 bases. J was trimmed by 7 bases and V by 3 bases; bases with no gene match: 6. The CDR3 length is 15 residues. The germline V gene has CDR1 SGHNT and CDR2 YYREEE (reference sequence). The DNA of the CDR3 is TGTGCCAGCAGCTCGGGACAGGTGACAAATTCACCCCTCCACTTT. Translation: CASSSGQVTNSPLHF.

This clone was counted a single time. The J gene is TRBJ1-2, the V gene TRBV9; D not resolved. Trimming took 0 bases from V and 3 from J, leaving 15 bases between them. The CDR3 consists of 16 residues. The germline CDR1 and CDR2 sequences are SGDLS and YYNGEE. The DNA for the CDR3 is TGTGCCAGCAGCGTAGTATCGACATCCCCTGACTATGGCTACACCTTC. Its translation: CASSVVSTSPDYGYTF.

This chain uses TRBV3-1 (or the pseudogene TRBV3-2) with TRBJ1-1; tentative D call: TRBD1 (5 bases). V was shortened by 5 bases and J by 10 bases, with 20 bases between the two germline ends. Germline CDR1 LGHDT, CDR2 YNNKEL (reference sequence). The CDR3 length is 14 residues. CDR3 protein: CASSTQGKSGLAFF. Here the CDR3 DNA reads TGTGCCAGCAGCACGCAGGGAAAGAGTGGGCTAGCTTTCTTT.

This chain joins TRBV15 and TRBJ2-7, with 7 bases aligning to TRBD1. The CDR3 sequence is 16 residues long. Germline V gives CDR1 LNHNV, CDR2 YYDKDF (reference sequence). V trimming: 0 bases; J trimming: 6 bases; junction bases outside the gene matches: 11. The DNA for the CDR3 is TGTGCCACCAGCAGAGATTTTCGGGCAGGGGGTGGCGAGCAGTACTTC. It yields the protein CATSRDFRAGGGEQYF.